This entry describes one TCR beta chain. Its antigen is unidentified. The PCR had 60 Vbeta and 13 Jbeta primers. Measured with immunoSEQ multiplex PCR; TCRdb has only the in-frame clones, and not every one. The record lists more than 55,000 clones, of which the ten most abundant hold around 5%. These data are taken from a study of cytomegalovirus exposure and HLA in healthy donors. Regarding the study as a whole: A later analysis found common viral pathogens apparently linked to several of the most significant clusters.

The sequenced sample consisted of PBMCs. This sequence originates from a woman between 35 and 50 years old in good health and CMV-seropositive.

CDR3 bases: TGTGCCAGCAGCTTACAGGTCACAGATACGCAGTATTTT. Protein sequence: CASSLQVTDTQYF. The chain couples TRBV13 to TRBJ2-3; D is unclear. CDR3 length: 13 amino acids. Germline CDR1 is PRHDT and CDR2 is FYEKMQ (reference sequence). V was pared by 2 bases and J by 2 bases, with 5 bases between.